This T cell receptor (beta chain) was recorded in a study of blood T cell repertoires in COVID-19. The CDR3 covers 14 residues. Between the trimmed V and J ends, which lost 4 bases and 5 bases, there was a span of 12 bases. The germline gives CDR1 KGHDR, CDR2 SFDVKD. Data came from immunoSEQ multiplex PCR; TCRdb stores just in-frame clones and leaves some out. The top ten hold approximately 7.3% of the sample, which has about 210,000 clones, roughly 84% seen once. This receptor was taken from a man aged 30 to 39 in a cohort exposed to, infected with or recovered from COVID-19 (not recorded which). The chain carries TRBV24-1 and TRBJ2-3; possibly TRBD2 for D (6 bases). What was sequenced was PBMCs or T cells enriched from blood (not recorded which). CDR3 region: CATSEYLGGDTQYF. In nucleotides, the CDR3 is TGTGCCACCAGTGAGTACCTGGGGGGAGATACGCAGTATTTT.